Shown below are 20 T cell receptor beta chains from a single sample sequenced in a study of blood T cells in healthy people across ages (dated by TCRdb to the mid-2010s). Libraries were constructed by 5' RACE. These reads were obtained on an Illumina HiSeq 2500. A second PCR of about 6 to 11 cycles was performed with a sample-barcoded 5' primer and a J-beta primer mix. TCRdb itself trimmed the public reads at Q25 with fastp, ran MiXCR and retained productive beta chains. Here each entry gathers all rows of one CDR3 protein and keeps the most common genes and DNA. Counted in this sample were more than 900,000 distinct CDR3 sequences; approximately 25% of them appeared once. The ten largest clonotypes hold around 0.75% of the sample. The data also belong to a second study, concerning T cells of mothers and their children.

The sequenced sample consisted of blood. These receptors came from a girl aged 2 to 9 in good health.

This chain connects TRBV7-3 to TRBJ2-5; 11 bases fit TRBD2. Judging by the DNA end, TRBJ2-1 fits better; the J call may be wrong. The CDR3 spans 15 residues. The germline CDR1 and CDR2 sequences are SGHTA and FQGTGA. CDR3 amino acids: CASSFDGTSGNEQFF. Here the CDR3 DNA reads TGTGCCAGCAGCTTTGATGGGACTAGCGGAAATGAGCAGTTCTTC.

The chain is built from TRBV29-1 and TRBJ2-3, with D perhaps TRBD2 (6 bases). CDR3 length equals 14 residues. The V and J ends lost 7 bases and 2 bases respectively, with 16 bases between them. Germline V CDR1 and CDR2: SQVTM, ANQGSEA. The CDR3 spells CSAEGTHLTDTQYF. CDR3 nucleotides: TGCAGCGCGGAGGGGACTCACCTCACAGATACGCAGTATTTT.

This clonotype was counted a few times. The CDR3 DNA reads TGCAGTGCGGACGACGGAGATACGCAGTATTTT. This gives the protein CSADDGDTQYF. The rearrangement joins TRBV20-1 to TRBJ2-3; D gene unclear. In germline, CDR1 is DFQATT, CDR2 SNEGSKA (reference sequence). Trimming took off 6 bases at V and 5 bases at J, with 9 bases between the two ends. The length of the CDR3 is 11 residues.

This clonotype appeared many times. This chain connects TRBV4-3 to TRBJ2-5; D is unclear. The DNA end lines up better with TRBJ2-7; the J call may be wrong. CDR3 length: 15 amino acids. Germline V gene sequence: CDR1 LGHNA, CDR2 YSLEER. CDR3 region: CASSQEGRWSDEQYF. CDR3 coding DNA: TGCGCCAGCAGCCAAGAGGGTAGGTGGTCCGACGAGCAGTACTTC.

This clonotype was counted only a few times. The chain combines TRBV12-5 with TRBJ1-2, with 7 positions matching TRBD1. Trimming cost V 5 bases and J 4 bases; bases outside gene matches: 7. The CDR3 runs 14 residues. CDR1 LGHNT and CDR2 FRNRAP come from the germline V gene. The DNA of the CDR3 is TGTGCTAGTGGTGGAACCGGGACAGTCTATGGCTACACCTTC. It yields the protein CASGGTGTVYGYTF.

The chain employs TRBV6-8 and TRBJ1-2, with 8 bases fitting TRBD1. Trimming at V came to 11 bases and at J to 0 bases, leaving 8 bases not matched to a gene. The CDR3 is made up of 14 amino acids. CDR1 and CDR2 (germline): MNHGY, SAAAGT. CDR3 DNA sequence: TGTGCCCACCTGACAGGGGACCCTAACTATGGCTACACCTTC. This encodes CAHLTGDPNYGYTF.

J is TRBJ2-5 and V is TRBV20-1; D not certain. The germline V gene has CDR1 DFQATT and CDR2 SNEGSKA (reference sequence). V was clipped by 5 bases and J by 2 bases, with 6 bases between them. The CDR3 runs 11 residues. CDR3 coding DNA: TGCAGTGCTTATCCTCAAGAGACCCAGTACTTC. Protein product: CSAYPQETQYF.

This clonotype has just a few counts. The chain combines TRBV29-1 with TRBJ2-1; 8 positions match TRBD1. The germline gives CDR1 SQVTM, CDR2 ANQGSEA. The junction had 19 bases not matched to a gene; V was cut back by 8 bases and J by 7 bases. This CDR3 has 16 residues. CDR3 protein: CSLSPYPGTGDNEQFF. The DNA for the CDR3 is TGCAGCCTCTCGCCATATCCCGGGACAGGTGATAATGAGCAGTTCTTC.

V is TRBV7-9 and J is TRBJ2-4; D may be TRBD2 (5 bases). The CDR3 consists of 16 residues. The ends were cut back, 3 bases at V and 7 bases at J, with 19 bases in the middle. Per germline, CDR1 SEHNR and CDR2 FQNEAQ (reference sequence). The CDR3 loop is CASSFLAGGLLNIQYF. DNA for the CDR3: TGTGCCAGCAGCTTTTTGGCTGGAGGACTCCTCAACATTCAGTACTTC.

The chain recombines TRBV12-3 or TRBV12-4 with TRBJ1-2; D is ambiguous. The CDR3 runs 14 residues. Trimming took off 4 bases at V and 3 bases at J, with 12 bases between the two ends. CDR3 region: CASSSMIDHYGYTF. In DNA, the CDR3 is TGTGCCAGCAGTTCCATGATAGACCACTATGGCTACACCTTC.

The chain combines TRBV2 with TRBJ2-1; D is perhaps TRBD2 (6 bases). The CDR3 loop spans 15 amino acids. V lost 6 bases and J 2 bases, leaving 14 bases between the germline ends. CDR1 is SNHLY, CDR2 FYNNEI, per germline. CDR3 nucleotides: TGTGCCAGCAGCAAAAGCGGGTTTACCTACAATGAGCAGTTCTTC. Translation gives CASSKSGFTYNEQFF.

This clonotype appeared a few times. The chain employs TRBV7-9 and TRBJ2-1; maybe TRBD2 (5 bases). The V end was cut by 11 bases, the J end by 5 bases, with 13 bases between. The germline V gene has CDR1 SEHNR and CDR2 FQNEAQ (reference sequence). This CDR3 comprises 12 residues. The CDR3 loop is CAGSGLDNEQFF. The CDR3 DNA follows: TGTGCCGGATCAGGACTTGACAATGAGCAGTTCTTC.

This clonotype was observed a handful of times. The chain uses TRBV29-1 and TRBJ2-3, with a weak D call TRBD2 (6 bases). Germline-derived CDR1 and CDR2 are SQVTM and ANQGSEA. The CDR3 sequence is 12 residues long. The germline V and J ends were trimmed by 7 bases and 4 bases, with 12 bases remaining between them. For the CDR3, the DNA is TGCAGCGGGCGGGACTCCTCAGATACGCAGTATTTT. Protein: CSGRDSSDTQYF.

In its sample, this clonotype was seen a few times. The V gene is TRBV10-3, the J gene TRBJ2-2; D might be TRBD1 (6 bases). The V gene's germline CDR1 is ENHRY and CDR2 SYGVKD. The CDR3 sequence is 12 residues long. CDR3 in amino acids: CAAGDYTGELFF. CDR3 nucleotide sequence: TGTGCGGCAGGGGATTACACCGGGGAGCTGTTTTTT.

The V call is TRBV28, the J call TRBJ2-7; the match to TRBD1 covers 8 bases. Germline V gives CDR1 MDHEN, CDR2 SYDVKM. This CDR3 has 16 amino acids. J was trimmed by 0 bases and V by 1 base; bases with no gene match: 5. CDR3 region: CASSLLGQASSYEQYF. DNA for the CDR3: TGTGCCAGCAGTTTATTGGGACAGGCTAGCTCCTACGAGCAGTACTTC. Supplemented by reference TRBV28 and TRBJ2-7, the full variable domain reads DVKVTQSSRYLVKRTGEKVFLECVQDMDHENMFWYRQDPGLGLRLIYFSYDVKMKEKGDIPEGYSVSREKKERFSLILESASTNQTSMYLCASSLLGQASSYEQYFGPGTRLTVT.

In this sample, this clonotype turned up a few times. This rearrangement joins TRBV15 to TRBJ2-5; D is undetermined. V was shortened by 0 bases and J by 5 bases, with 13 bases between the two germline ends. The CDR3 contains 15 residues. The germline gives CDR1 LNHNV, CDR2 YYDKDF (reference sequence). CDR3 sequence reads: CATSRDRGAGETQYF. The CDR3 DNA follows: TGTGCCACCAGCAGAGATCGCGGAGCCGGGGAGACCCAGTACTTC.

This clonotype was found a few times. The chain uses TRBV24-1 and TRBJ2-3, with D possibly being TRBD1 (6 bases). Germline CDR1 and CDR2: KGHDR and SFDVKD. V lost 6 bases and J lost 4, with 10 bases in between. The CDR3 covers 13 residues. In DNA form, the CDR3 reads TGTGCCACCAGTAACAGGGTCCCAGATACGCAGTATTTT. Translating gives CATSNRVPDTQYF.

The J gene is TRBJ2-1, the V gene TRBV2; 10 nucleotides line up with TRBD2. This CDR3 comprises 18 residues. The trim removed 6 bases at V and 0 bases at J, leaving 11 bases unmatched. The germline V gene encodes CDR1 SNHLY and CDR2 FYNNEI. CDR3 DNA sequence: TGTGCCAGCAGCCCTCCCAGAGCTAGCGGGAGCTCCTACAATGAGCAGTTCTTC. Translated: CASSPPRASGSSYNEQFF.

This clonotype appeared a few times. CDR3 sequence: CASSHQGSYEQYF. CDR3 in DNA: TGTGCCAGCAGCCATCAGGGGTCCTACGAGCAGTACTTC. The chain carries TRBV3-1 and TRBJ2-7; D might be TRBD1 (6 bases). Per germline, CDR1 LGHDT and CDR2 YNNKEL (reference sequence). The ends were cut back, 3 bases at V and 1 base at J, with 7 bases in the middle. CDR3 length equals 13 residues.

The chain couples TRBV4-2 to TRBJ2-2; 12 bases match TRBD2. Germline V gene data show CDR1 as LGHNA and CDR2 as YNFKEQ. V shed 2 bases and J 7 bases; nucleotides not matched to a gene: 5. CDR3 size: 16 residues. CDR3 amino acids: CASSQPSGGASGELFF. CDR3 DNA: TGTGCCAGCAGCCAACCTAGCGGGGGGGCGAGCGGGGAGCTGTTTTTT.